This paragraph reports one T cell receptor beta chain. Antigen: not known. The data are from a study of OX40 agonist ivuxolimab in advanced cancers. Study-wide results and caveats: People who partly responded at 0.1-3.0 mg/kg had some of the least clonal expansion seen.

TCRdb keeps only in-frame clones here, not all; method: immunoSEQ multiplex PCR. Here the sample spans tens of thousands of clones, around 90% being singletons. The sequence was collected from an adult with an advanced solid tumor such as melanoma, head and neck, liver or kidney cancer. The source material was CD4+ or CD8+ T cells sorted from blood, sampled in a trial of the OX40 agonist ivuxolimab.

The CDR3 reads CAWRPMTGGRDTQYF. CDR3 bases: TGTGCCTGGAGGCCAATGACAGGGGGGAGAGATACGCAGTATTTT. This rearrangement joins TRBV30 to TRBJ2-3; 9 nucleotides match TRBD1. The V gene's germline CDR1 is GTSNPN and CDR2 SVGIG (reference sequence). Germline trimming cut 3 bases from V and 5 bases from J; bases unmatched to any gene: 9. This CDR3 region has 15 residues.